The 12 T cell receptor beta chains reported below all come from one sample, sequenced in a study of beta chain features in type 1 diabetes. Isolated RNA was reverse transcribed in full, so expressed TCRB transcripts were sequenced. Method: immunoSEQ multiplex PCR; TCRdb's copy keeps in-frame clones and lacks some. The sample gives under 900,000 clones, under 20% of which show up once; about 0.025% is in the top ten. Material: naive CD4+ T cells from blood. Every receptor here comes from a woman aged 18-30 years in good health.

This clone was recorded a few times. The rearrangement uses TRBV5-5 and TRBJ2-5; D call uncertain. V was clipped by 4 bases and J by 5 bases, with 9 bases between them. Germline V CDR1 and CDR2: SGHKS, YYEKEE (reference sequence). The CDR3 runs to 12 residues. The CDR3 protein is CASSPNGETQYF. DNA for the CDR3: TGTGCCAGCAGCCCCAATGGGGAGACCCAGTACTTC.

The rearrangement links TRBV28 to TRBJ2-3; no clear D gene. Germline-derived CDR1 and CDR2 are MDHEN and SYDVKM. CDR3 size: 20 residues. The V end lost 1 base, the J end lost 0 bases, and 23 bases lay between the germline ends. The chain's CDR3 is CASSLFLVLTIDPSTDTQYF. The CDR3 DNA reads as TGTGCCAGCAGTTTATTCCTAGTCCTGACAATCGACCCTAGCACAGATACGCAGTATTTT.

The chain is built from TRBV6-1 and TRBJ2-1; D is unclear. Trimming shortened V by 3 bases and J by 14 bases, and 17 bases separated the two germline ends. In germline, CDR1 is MNHNS, CDR2 SASEGT. The CDR3 contains 13 residues. The CDR3: CASSERQRARKFF. The CDR3 DNA sequence: TGTGCCAGCAGTGAGCGCCAAAGGGCCCGGAAGTTCTTC.

This clone has only a few counts. This specimen includes other DNA sequences encoding the same CDR3. The chain combines TRBV11-2 with TRBJ2-3; 7 bases agree with TRBD1. With V trimmed by 5 bases and J by 1 base, 3 bases remained unmatched. The CDR3 is 14 residues long. Germline V lookup: CDR1 SGHAT, CDR2 FQNNGV. CDR3 sequence reads: CASSLGQGTDTQYF. In nucleotides, the CDR3 is TGTGCCAGCAGCCTTGGACAGGGCACAGATACGCAGTATTTT.

This clone showed up just a few times. The chain employs TRBV18 and TRBJ2-7; maybe TRBD2 (6 bases). CDR1 and CDR2 from the germline V gene are KGHSH and LQKENI. The CDR3 consists of 15 residues. Trimming shortened V by 3 bases and J by 2 bases, and 14 bases separated the two germline ends. This CDR3 reads CASSPFGGGTYEQYF. The CDR3 DNA is TGTGCCAGCTCACCCTTTGGCGGAGGGACCTACGAGCAGTACTTC.

The chain uses TRBV11-2 and TRBJ1-1; tentatively, D is TRBD1 (5 bases). The CDR3 spans 15 residues. V was shortened by 2 bases and J by 2 bases, with 12 bases between the two germline ends. Germline values: CDR1 SGHAT, CDR2 FQNNGV. CDR3: CASSLLGGTNTEAFF. For the CDR3, the DNA is TGTGCCAGCAGCTTACTTGGGGGGACTAACACTGAAGCTTTCTTT.

This clone occurred a few times. The V and J genes are TRBV6-5 and TRBJ2-6, with D perhaps TRBD2 (5 bases). CDR3 length: 15 amino acids. V was cut by 9 bases and J by 4 bases, with 16 bases left in between. Germline V gene lookup returns CDR1 MNHEY and CDR2 SVGAGI. Here the CDR3 DNA reads TGTGCCAGTGCACTTCCTACGGGAGGGGCCAACGTCCTGACTTTC. Translating it yields CASALPTGGANVLTF.

In regard to this clone: The sample holds other DNA sequences that translate to the same CDR3. The chain is built from TRBV18 and TRBJ2-5; D gene unclear. Trimming took off 3 bases at V and 1 base at J, with 9 bases between the two ends. The CDR3 loop spans 14 amino acids. CDR1 is KGHSH and CDR2 is LQKENI in the germline V gene. Here the CDR3 DNA reads TGTGCCAGCTCACCGAAAAGGATCCAAGAGACCCAGTACTTC. As protein: CASSPKRIQETQYF.

The chain carries TRBV7-9 and TRBJ2-7; the match to TRBD2 covers 13 bases. V lost 0 bases and J lost 3; bases outside the gene matches: 5. This CDR3 comprises 17 residues. Per germline, CDR1 SEHNR and CDR2 FQNEAQ (reference sequence). The CDR3 loop is CASSLATSGRAHYEQYF. In DNA form, the CDR3 reads TGTGCCAGCAGCTTAGCTACTAGCGGGAGGGCCCACTACGAGCAGTACTTC.

The chain joins TRBV28 to TRBJ1-2, with D uncertain. The V end lost 3 bases, the J end lost 7 bases, and 18 bases lay between the germline ends. CDR3 length equals 15 residues. The germline CDR1 and CDR2 sequences are MDHEN and SYDVKM. CDR3 DNA sequence: TGTGCCAGCAGTTTCCCCGGGATCCTACCCAGTGGCTACACCTTC. Protein: CASSFPGILPSGYTF.

The genes are TRBV7-9 and TRBJ2-7; TRBD1 matches at 9 bases. This CDR3 is 16 amino acids long. V gave up 0 bases and J gave up 6 bases; unmatched junction bases: 9. Germline lookup yields CDR1 SEHNR and CDR2 FQNEAQ (reference sequence). In nucleotides, the CDR3 is TGTGCCAGCAGCTTAGCGGGGGACAGGGTGCGAGGCGAGCAGTACTTC. Protein product: CASSLAGDRVRGEQYF.

This clone occurred a few times. The chain couples TRBV15 to TRBJ2-7, with 7 positions matching TRBD2. Germline V CDR1 and CDR2: LNHNV, YYDKDF (reference sequence). Unmatched junction bases numbered 10, after V lost 0 bases and J lost 2 bases. CDR3 length equals 17 residues. The CDR3 reads CATSRDVSSGNPYEQYF. The CDR3 DNA sequence: TGTGCCACCAGCAGAGATGTGTCTAGCGGTAACCCCTACGAGCAGTACTTC.